These T cell receptor beta chains were read from a single sample in a study of cytomegalovirus exposure and HLA in healthy donors. Clones were read by immunoSEQ multiplex PCR, and TCRdb kept only the in-frame ones, dropping some. The data contain 150,000 or so clones, 74% of them seen just once; the ten biggest clones take up around 4.1%. The sample comprised PBMCs. Every receptor here comes from a man younger than 35 in good health and CMV-seropositive. Both conserved end residues are part of each CDR3. Each record gives: CDR3 protein, CDR3 DNA, D gene, J gene, V gene, clone size. The D gene is left open where the match is weak. Some rows mark clone size as missing; the rest say once, few, many or name a class of expanded clone.

CASSERRTSSETQYF TGTGCCAGCAGTGAAAGGAGGACTAGCTCCGAGACCCAGTACTTC TRBD2 TRBJ2-5 TRBV2 .
CASSLAPASGGINTGELFF TGTGCCAGCAGCTTAGCGCCGGCTAGCGGGGGGATCAACACCGGGGAGCTGTTTTTT TRBD2 TRBJ2-2 TRBV7-6 once
CAISESGGGEKLFF TGTGCCATCAGTGAGTCGGGGGGAGGTGAAAAACTGTTTTTT . TRBJ1-4 TRBV10-3 .
CASGHIKAGSYEQYF TGCGCCAGCGGCCACATCAAAGCGGGGTCCTACGAGCAGTACTTC TRBD2 TRBJ2-7 TRBV10-2 few
CASSPNRGHSEASYNEQFF TGTGCCAGCTCACCGAACAGGGGGCACTCGGAAGCCTCCTACAATGAGCAGTTCTTC TRBD1 TRBJ2-1 TRBV18 once
CASGTLQGRSTGELFF TGTGCCAGCGGAACCTTACAGGGGCGGAGCACCGGGGAGCTGTTTTTT TRBD1 TRBJ2-2 TRBV27 .
CASSLQGRPYEQYF TGTGCCAGCAGCTTACAGGGACGACCTTACGAGCAGTACTTC . TRBJ2-7 TRBV5-4 few
CAISEGSSGNQETQYF TGTGCCATCAGTGAAGGAAGTAGCGGCAACCAAGAGACCCAGTACTTC . TRBJ2-5 TRBV10-3 .
CASSLVPGVTQYF TGTGCCAGCAGCTTAGTCCCAGGGGTGACCCAGTACTTC . TRBJ2-5 TRBV11-3 .
CASSVWEGGASETQYF TGTGCCAGCAGCGTATGGGAAGGGGGGGCATCAGAGACCCAGTACTTC . TRBJ2-5 TRBV9 once
CAISVGTGGFEGYTF TGTGCCATCAGTGTGGGGACAGGGGGTTTCGAAGGCTACACCTTC TRBD1 TRBJ1-2 TRBV10-3 .
CASSSPGVETYEQYF TGTGCCAGCAGCTCCCCCGGGGTTGAAACCTACGAGCAGTACTTC . TRBJ2-7 TRBV5-4 few
CASAGGSTETQYF TGTGCCAGCGCGGGCGGGAGTACGGAGACCCAGTACTTC TRBD2 TRBJ2-5 TRBV7-2 .
CASSLEQAGWRELFF TGTGCCAGCAGTTTGGAACAGGCCGGTTGGCGGGAGCTGTTTTTT . TRBJ2-2 TRBV27 .
CASSLEGQPQHF TGTGCCAGCAGCCTAGAGGGTCAGCCCCAGCATTTT . TRBJ1-5 TRBV5-4 .
CASSAPGEGAEAFF TGTGCCAGCAGTGCCCCAGGGGAGGGAGCGGAAGCTTTCTTT . TRBJ1-1 TRBV28 few
CASSPQQGSYNSPLHF TGTGCCAGCTCACCGCAACAGGGCTCCTATAATTCACCCCTCCACTTT . TRBJ1-6 TRBV18 once
CASSRRGNGYTF TGTGCCAGCAGCCGACGGGGAAATGGCTACACCTTC . TRBJ1-2 TRBV7-2 .
CASTRQASSYEQYF TGTGCCAGCACAAGACAGGCCAGCTCCTACGAGCAGTACTTC . TRBJ2-7 TRBV2 .
CASSLQGFGYYEQYF TGTGCCAGCAGCTTACAGGGATTCGGATACTACGAGCAGTACTTC . TRBJ2-7 TRBV7-2 .
CASKSSGGPGGGEQFF TGTGCCTCGAAATCTAGCGGGGGGCCTGGGGGGGGTGAGCAGTTCTTC TRBD2 TRBJ2-1 TRBV15 .
CASSLRGSGANVLTF TGTGCCAGCTCACTCAGAGGGAGTGGGGCCAACGTCCTGACTTTC . TRBJ2-6 TRBV18 .
CAWSVQTGTEAFF TGTGCCTGGAGTGTTCAGACAGGCACTGAAGCTTTCTTT . TRBJ1-1 TRBV30 .
CASSVGDRGPGNQPQHF TGTGCCAGCAGCGTAGGGGACAGGGGGCCCGGCAATCAGCCCCAGCATTTT TRBD1 TRBJ1-5 TRBV9 few
CASSESGTANYGYTF TGTGCCAGCAGTGAATCCGGGACAGCAAACTATGGCTACACCTTC TRBD1 TRBJ1-2 TRBV6-1 .
CASSRVTSVQETQYF TGTGCCAGCAGCCGAGTGACTAGCGTCCAAGAGACCCAGTACTTC TRBD2 TRBJ2-5 TRBV4-2 .
CAWDRGRGTEAFF TGTGCCTGGGACAGGGGGCGCGGGACTGAAGCTTTCTTT TRBD1 TRBJ1-1 TRBV30 .
CASSIPGTSADTQYF TGTGCCAGTAGCATACCCGGGACATCAGCAGATACGCAGTATTTT . TRBJ2-3 TRBV19 .
CASSEGGVSNYGYTF TGTGCCAGCAGTGAAGGGGGGGTCAGTAACTATGGCTACACCTTC . TRBJ1-2 TRBV6-1 .
CASTPAGTRSYEQYF TGTGCCAGCACTCCGGCGGGGACTAGGTCCTACGAGCAGTACTTC TRBD2 TRBJ2-7 TRBV6-5 few
CASSEALGQGTTTDTQYF TGTGCCAGCAGTGAAGCGCTGGGACAGGGGACGACCACAGATACGCAGTATTTT TRBD1 TRBJ2-3 TRBV6-1 .
CASSQTSDATDTQYF TGTGCCAGCAGCCAAACTAGCGATGCGACAGATACGCAGTATTTT TRBD2 TRBJ2-3 TRBV7-6 .
CASSLGGGLDTQYF TGTGCCAGCAGCTTAGGGGGGGGCCTGGATACGCAGTATTTT . TRBJ2-3 TRBV7-6 .
CASSLKAAGETGELFF TGTGCCAGCAGCTTAAAAGCCGCGGGAGAGACCGGGGAGCTGTTTTTT TRBD2 TRBJ2-2 TRBV7-2 once
CASRPRGTSGSDTQYF TGTGCCAGCAGACCCCGGGGGACTAGCGGGAGCGATACGCAGTATTTT TRBD2 TRBJ2-3 TRBV7-2 .
CASYLRVFFSKSSYNEQFF TGTGCCAGCTACCTTCGGGTTTTTTTTTCCAAGAGCTCCTACAATGAGCAGTTCTTC . TRBJ2-1 TRBV2 .
CASSQDIGGETQYF TGTGCCAGCAGTCAGGACATCGGAGGGGAGACCCAGTACTTC . TRBJ2-5 TRBV27 .
CASSLVGHSNTEAFF TGTGCCAGCAGCTTGGTAGGACACTCGAACACTGAAGCTTTCTTT . TRBJ1-1 TRBV5-6 .
CASSLGQSHGYTF TGTGCCAGCAGCTTAGGGCAGTCACATGGCTACACCTTC . TRBJ1-2 TRBV7-9 .
CASSIVSGGTEAFF TGTGCCAGCAGTATTGTCTCAGGGGGCACTGAAGCTTTCTTT TRBD1 TRBJ1-1 TRBV28 .
CASSPRGAPFEQFF TGTGCCAGCAGCCCGCGGGGGGCCCCTTTTGAGCAGTTCTTC TRBD2 TRBJ2-1 TRBV9 .
CASSSRRLAYQEQFF TGTGCCAGCAGCTCTCGTCGACTAGCTTACCAAGAGCAGTTCTTC TRBD2 TRBJ2-1 TRBV13 .
CASSLSTSGSYDEQYF TGTGCCAGCAGTTTATCCACTAGCGGGAGTTACGACGAGCAGTACTTC TRBD2 TRBJ2-7 TRBV28 .
CASSQMNTEAFF TGTGCCAGCAGTCAGATGAACACTGAAGCTTTCTTT . TRBJ1-1 TRBV28 .
CASTVGPGGNTEAFF TGTGCCAGCACCGTAGGGCCAGGGGGCAACACTGAAGCTTTCTTT TRBD1 TRBJ1-1 TRBV11-2 .
CASGAGAGSYNEQFF TGTGCCAGCGGAGCAGGGGCGGGCTCCTACAATGAGCAGTTCTTC . TRBJ2-1 TRBV6-1 .
CASSGAGRDEQFF TGTGCCAGCAGTGGAGCGGGAAGGGATGAGCAGTTCTTC TRBD2 TRBJ2-1 TRBV6-4 .
CASILDRGAEKLFF TGTGCCAGCATTCTCGACAGGGGAGCGGAAAAACTGTTTTTT TRBD1 TRBJ1-4 TRBV6-5 .
CAWSRDFAYEQYF TGTGCCTGGAGCCGGGACTTTGCTTACGAGCAGTACTTC . TRBJ2-7 TRBV30 few
CASSLAGVSRTDTQYF TGTGCCAGCAGCTTAGCCGGGGTTTCGCGGACAGATACGCAGTATTTT . TRBJ2-3 TRBV7-6 .
CASGRQRIGYEQYF TGTGCCAGCGGAAGACAGAGAATCGGCTACGAGCAGTACTTC . TRBJ2-7 TRBV6-1 .
CASSLNERTQYF TGTGCCAGCAGCTTGAACGAACGGACGCAGTATTTT . TRBJ2-3 TRBV5-4 few
CASSRTGTGIGYTF TGTGCCAGCAGCAGAACTGGGACAGGGATTGGCTACACCTTC TRBD1 TRBJ1-2 TRBV7-9 .
CASSKRQGPTTDTQYF TGTGCCAGCAGCAAACGACAGGGTCCCACCACAGATACGCAGTATTTT TRBD1 TRBJ2-3 TRBV11-2 .
CATSADISNQPQHF TGTGCCACCAGCGCGGACATCAGCAATCAGCCCCAGCATTTT . TRBJ1-5 TRBV15 .
CASSVTGWNSPLHF TGTGCCAGCAGCGTGACAGGGTGGAATTCACCCCTCCACTTT TRBD1 TRBJ1-6 TRBV9 .
CASSLSGLTGYTF TGTGCCAGCAGCTTGTCGGGGTTGACGGGCTACACCTTC . TRBJ1-2 TRBV7-9 .
CAGLAGADILRNEQFF TGTGCCGGACTAGCGGGAGCGGATATACTTAGGAATGAGCAGTTCTTC TRBD2 TRBJ2-1 TRBV30 .
CACRGDRGFGYTF TGTGCCTGCCGGGGGGACAGGGGGTTTGGCTACACCTTC TRBD1 TRBJ1-2 TRBV10-3 .